This entry describes one T cell receptor beta chain. Its target is not known. Researchers reported sorting CD4+ naive, central memory, regulatory and stem cell-like memory cells via CD45RO/CCR7/CD25/CD127/CD95/CD27. The sample belongs to a study of beta chain features in type 1 diabetes. Study conclusions and caveats: Healthy donors had naive, central memory and Treg TCRB repertoires that appeared less similar than those seen among patients. The study found moderately but significantly shorter TCRB CDR3s in all four CD4+ subsets of Type 1 diabetes patients.

Isolated RNA was reverse transcribed in full, so expressed TCRB transcripts were sequenced. The repertoire was sequenced with immunoSEQ multiplex PCR; TCRdb's copy has only in-frame clones and lacks some. The sample comprises approximately 250,000 clones, 24% of which are singletons, and around 0.013% rests with the top ten. The receptor was derived from a woman between 25 and 40 years old with type 1 diabetes. Sequenced material: naive CD4+ T cells from blood.

The CDR3 nucleotides are TGTGCCAGCAGCTTAACAGGCCCGAACACTGAAGCTTTCTTT. Translated, it gives CASSLTGPNTEAFF. This chain connects TRBV7-8 to TRBJ1-1, with D perhaps TRBD1 (5 bases). This CDR3 has 14 amino acids. V was cut by 2 bases and J by 1 base, with 8 bases left in between. Germline assignment: CDR1 SGHVS and CDR2 FQNEAQ. Looking up the rest from reference TRBV7-8 and TRBJ1-1 gives the full variable domain: GAGVSQSPRYKVAKRGQDVALRCDPISGHVSLFWYQQALGQGPEFLTYFQNEAQLDKSGLPSDRFFAERPEGSVSTLKIQRTQQEDSAVYLCASSLTGPNTEAFFGQGTRLTVV.